These T cell receptor beta chains were read from a single sample in a study of beta chain features in type 1 diabetes. The assay was immunoSEQ multiplex PCR, and TCRdb's table has in-frame clones only and misses some. The data contain around 280,000 clones, approximately 16% of them singletons. Sequencing was carried out using naive CD4+ T cells from blood. These TCRs come from a man aged 18 to 29 with type 1 diabetes. CDR3s leave out the opening cysteine and the closing phenylalanine or tryptophan. The D gene is left open where the match is weak. Only part of the rows carry a size: once, few, many, or a class if the clone is expanded.

J gene: TRBJ2-7
clone size: NA
D gene: NA
V gene: TRBV30
CDR3 protein: AWSRGSYEQY

J gene: TRBJ2-1
clone size: few
D gene: NA
V gene: TRBV11-2
CDR3 protein: ASSDLVNNGNEQF

J gene: TRBJ2-1
clone size: NA
D gene: TRBD2
V gene: TRBV7-2
CDR3 protein: ASSFAWGVNSGRANEQF

J gene: TRBJ2-7
clone size: few
D gene: TRBD2
V gene: TRBV28
CDR3 protein: ASSLPLLAGTYEQY

J gene: TRBJ2-3
clone size: NA
D gene: NA
V gene: TRBV7-2
CDR3 protein: ASSLGLYPTDTQY

J gene: TRBJ2-2
clone size: few
D gene: NA
V gene: TRBV28
CDR3 protein: ASSPQPPMSGELF

J gene: TRBJ2-6
clone size: once
D gene: TRBD1
V gene: TRBV30
CDR3 protein: AWRDRAGANVLT

J gene: TRBJ2-2
clone size: few
D gene: NA
V gene: TRBV12-5
CDR3 protein: ASARYPGELF

J gene: TRBJ2-3
clone size: few
D gene: TRBD2
V gene: TRBV5-1
CDR3 protein: ASSSTSGSLTDTQY

J gene: TRBJ2-1
clone size: few
D gene: TRBD1
V gene: TRBV19
CDR3 protein: ASRYGTGAHNEQF

J gene: TRBJ2-5
clone size: few
D gene: NA
V gene: TRBV7-2
CDR3 protein: ASSPRQGQETQY

J gene: TRBJ2-2
clone size: NA
D gene: NA
V gene: TRBV30
CDR3 protein: AWSVRGTGELF

J gene: TRBJ2-3
clone size: NA
D gene: NA
V gene: TRBV7-2
CDR3 protein: ASSPQPGDTQY

J gene: TRBJ1-1
clone size: few
D gene: NA
V gene: TRBV7-9
CDR3 protein: ASSQPTGVFGTEAF

J gene: TRBJ2-1
clone size: few
D gene: TRBD2
V gene: TRBV9
CDR3 protein: ASSTGLGSRNEQF

J gene: TRBJ1-3
clone size: few
D gene: TRBD1
V gene: TRBV9
CDR3 protein: ASSAWDREEGNTIY

J gene: TRBJ1-2
clone size: few
D gene: TRBD1
V gene: TRBV18
CDR3 protein: ASSPGQGAPHYGYT

J gene: TRBJ2-1
clone size: few
D gene: NA
V gene: TRBV29-1
CDR3 protein: SVEDGSRLSYNEQF

J gene: TRBJ2-3
clone size: few
D gene: NA
V gene: TRBV4-3
CDR3 protein: ASSVRLITDTQY

J gene: TRBJ1-1
clone size: NA
D gene: NA
V gene: TRBV4-3
CDR3 protein: ASSQNPRGTNTEAF

J gene: TRBJ2-2
clone size: NA
D gene: NA
V gene: TRBV9
CDR3 protein: ASSVGARANTGELF

J gene: TRBJ1-5
clone size: NA
D gene: NA
V gene: TRBV30
CDR3 protein: AWSRGDQPQH

J gene: TRBJ2-3
clone size: few
D gene: NA
V gene: TRBV7-2
CDR3 protein: ASSLGGYTDTQY

J gene: TRBJ2-1
clone size: NA
D gene: TRBD2
V gene: TRBV30
CDR3 protein: AWSVPRGLAGYNEQF

J gene: TRBJ2-1
clone size: once
D gene: TRBD1
V gene: TRBV28
CDR3 protein: ASSFLDRGSYNEQF

J gene: TRBJ1-4
clone size: NA
D gene: TRBD1
V gene: TRBV6-5
CDR3 protein: ASSYLSRGYEKLF

J gene: TRBJ2-5
clone size: NA
D gene: NA
V gene: TRBV6-6
CDR3 protein: ASSPGGLETQY

J gene: TRBJ2-1
clone size: NA
D gene: TRBD2
V gene: TRBV5-1
CDR3 protein: ASSPLAGWKNEQF

J gene: TRBJ2-1
clone size: few
D gene: TRBD2
V gene: TRBV5-6
CDR3 protein: ASSLIRLAAYNEQF

J gene: TRBJ1-1
clone size: NA
D gene: TRBD1
V gene: TRBV5-4
CDR3 protein: ASSLRDRNTEAF

J gene: TRBJ2-7
clone size: NA
D gene: TRBD2
V gene: TRBV7-2
CDR3 protein: ASSPYPSGGYEQY

J gene: TRBJ2-5
clone size: few
D gene: TRBD2
V gene: TRBV5-6
CDR3 protein: ASSWGLAGGQETQY

J gene: TRBJ2-5
clone size: NA
D gene: NA
V gene: TRBV5-1
CDR3 protein: ASSSPHETQY

J gene: TRBJ1-2
clone size: NA
D gene: TRBD1
V gene: TRBV9
CDR3 protein: ASSGQGFREIYGYT

J gene: TRBJ2-5
clone size: NA
D gene: TRBD1
V gene: TRBV30
CDR3 protein: AWSQGAETQY

J gene: TRBJ1-1
clone size: few
D gene: NA
V gene: TRBV28
CDR3 protein: ASSPTWEGAF

J gene: TRBJ2-3
clone size: NA
D gene: TRBD2
V gene: TRBV19
CDR3 protein: ASSQRTSGTIDTQY

J gene: TRBJ1-1
clone size: few
D gene: TRBD1
V gene: TRBV2
CDR3 protein: ASSRTGVMNTEAF

J gene: TRBJ2-7
clone size: NA
D gene: NA
V gene: TRBV7-2
CDR3 protein: ASSDSGTSSYEQY

J gene: TRBJ2-1
clone size: NA
D gene: TRBD1
V gene: TRBV2
CDR3 protein: ASHRQGNEQF

J gene: TRBJ2-2
clone size: NA
D gene: NA
V gene: TRBV9
CDR3 protein: ASSAWGSQNTGELF

J gene: TRBJ1-2
clone size: few
D gene: TRBD1
V gene: TRBV29-1
CDR3 protein: SDDRDGYT

J gene: TRBJ2-7
clone size: few
D gene: TRBD1
V gene: TRBV15
CDR3 protein: ATSRDRTGAYEQY

J gene: TRBJ2-1
clone size: NA
D gene: TRBD1
V gene: TRBV5-1
CDR3 protein: ASSLAAGQGTRDEQF

J gene: TRBJ2-1
clone size: NA
D gene: TRBD2
V gene: TRBV5-1
CDR3 protein: ASSPRGAGDLSYNEQF

J gene: TRBJ2-1
clone size: few
D gene: TRBD2
V gene: TRBV28
CDR3 protein: ASSLLAGEQF

J gene: TRBJ2-5
clone size: few
D gene: TRBD1
V gene: TRBV6-5
CDR3 protein: ASGGQGLGTQY

J gene: TRBJ1-2
clone size: few
D gene: NA
V gene: TRBV28
CDR3 protein: ASGYSHGYT

J gene: TRBJ2-7
clone size: few
D gene: TRBD2
V gene: TRBV28
CDR3 protein: ASSSPNTPGLASQLPTYEQY

J gene: TRBJ2-7
clone size: few
D gene: NA
V gene: TRBV30
CDR3 protein: AWSDTTYEQY

J gene: TRBJ1-1
clone size: few
D gene: NA
V gene: TRBV28
CDR3 protein: ASRWTFSTEAF

J gene: TRBJ2-3
clone size: few
D gene: NA
V gene: TRBV30
CDR3 protein: ASGSFFRDTQY

J gene: TRBJ2-3
clone size: NA
D gene: TRBD2
V gene: TRBV9
CDR3 protein: ASSVGGTRTSTDTQY

J gene: TRBJ2-3
clone size: few
D gene: NA
V gene: TRBV7-2
CDR3 protein: ASSLGSGRTQY

J gene: TRBJ2-4
clone size: NA
D gene: NA
V gene: TRBV14
CDR3 protein: ASSQAGADIQY

J gene: TRBJ1-2
clone size: few
D gene: NA
V gene: TRBV14
CDR3 protein: ASSQGFQEGLYGYT